One sample yielded the 9 T cell receptor delta chains listed below, sequenced in a study of gamma-delta chains in newborns, infants, children. With CATT, TCRdb re-called clones from the reads. The data hold 9,200 or so delta-chain clones, with 20% to 25% observed a single time. Sequenced material: blood. These TCRs come from a child who was a newborn, infant or young child, either healthy, febrile or measles-vaccinated (not recorded which).

Of note for this clone: A junction end diverges from the germline sequence, so it may reflect a read error. The rearrangement joins TRDV2 to TRDJ3, with 7 bases fitting TRDD3. Germline V gene data show CDR1 as GEAIGNYY and CDR2 as EKD. The CDR3 length is 18 residues. This chain's CDR3 is CARDTVGDSPWDTRQMFF. CDR3 in DNA: TGTGCCCGTGACACAGTAGGGGATAGCCCCTGGGACACCCGACAGATGTTTTTC.

This clone is medium-sized (0.01 to 0.1%) in the sample. The V gene is TRDV2, the J gene TRDJ1; no firm D call. This CDR3 has 15 amino acids. Trimming shortened V by 0 bases and J by 1 base, and 11 bases separated the two germline ends. CDR1 and CDR2 from the germline V gene are GEAIGNYY and EKD. Here the CDR3 DNA reads TGTGCCTGTGACACCGTTGGGAAGTTCACCGATAAACTCATCTTT. Its protein is CACDTVGKFTDKLIF.

This clone came up once. One end of the junction is discordant with germline, which a read error may explain. V and J are TRDV1 and TRDJ4, with D unclear. The CDR3 runs to 21 residues. Germline V gene sequence: CDR1 TSWWSYY, CDR2 QGS. The CDR3 nucleotides are TGTGCTCTTTGGGAACCGCCGGACCGTCTGGTGGATCTTACTCCCGCCAGACCACTGATCTTT. As protein: CALWEPPDRLVDLTPARPLIF.

This clone was picked up a small number of times. This rearrangement joins TRDV2 to TRDJ1, with D hard to call. This CDR3 is 14 amino acids long. V was shortened by 1 base and J by 3 bases, with 11 bases between the two germline ends. Germline loops: CDR1 GEAIGNYY, CDR2 EKD. CDR3 loop: CACDTLGAADKLIF. As DNA, the CDR3 is TGTGCCTGTGACACGCTAGGGGCAGCCGATAAACTCATCTTT.

This clone has more than one count but fewer than ten. The germline gene is not matched at one end of the junction; a read error may be the cause. The chain combines TRDV2 with TRDJ1; tentatively, D is TRDD3 (6 bases). The CDR3 loop spans 14 amino acids. The germline CDR1 and CDR2 sequences are GEAIGNYY and EKD. The CDR3 loop is CACDWVEYTGKLIF. In nucleotides, the CDR3 is TGTGCCTGCGACTGGGTCGAGTACACCGGTAAACTCATCTTT.

The rearrangement joins TRDV2 to TRDJ1, with a tentative D call TRDD3 (6 bases). The CDR3 consists of 19 residues. V was trimmed by 0 bases and J by 0 bases, leaving 22 bases between them. From germline, CDR1 is GEAIGNYY and CDR2 EKD. CDR3 sequence reads: CACDTVAGATTEYTDKLIF. The CDR3 DNA reads as TGTGCCTGTGACACCGTAGCTGGGGCAACAACCGAGTACACCGATAAACTCATCTTT.

The chain employs TRDV2 and TRDJ1; 9 positions agree with TRDD3. The germline V gene has CDR1 GEAIGNYY and CDR2 EKD. CDR3 length equals 19 residues. Trimming removed 0 bases from V and 1 base from J; junction bases left unmatched: 14. The CDR3 region has the DNA TGTGCCTGTGACACCTCGTACTGGGGGACAACGCCGGTCACCGATAAACTCATCTTT. Translating gives CACDTSYWGTTPVTDKLIF.

As to this clone: A much larger clonotype is one base distant, so this may be a read error. Other DNA sequences in the sample encode the same CDR3. CDR3 DNA sequence: TGTGCCTGTGACATACTGGGGGATTCCGCTAAACTCATCTTT. It translates to CACDILGDSAKLIF. The V call is TRDV2, the J call TRDJ1; the match to TRDD3 covers 10 bases. This CDR3 has 14 amino acids. Trimming cost V 2 bases and J 7 bases; bases outside gene matches: 6. In germline, CDR1 is GEAIGNYY, CDR2 EKD.

The count of this clone is one. This sequence may be a read error, since a much larger clone differs from it by one base. V usage is TRDV1 and J usage is TRDJ1; the match to TRDD3 covers 9 bases. This CDR3 is 21 amino acids long. V lost 3 bases and J lost 1; bases outside the gene matches: 21. Germline assignment: CDR1 TSWWSYY and CDR2 QGS. The CDR3 loop reads CALGEVPSYGVLGDPTDKLIF. Written as DNA, the CDR3 is TGTGCTCTTGGGGAGGTCCCCTCCTACGGGGTGCTGGGGGATCCCACCGATAAACTCATCTTT.